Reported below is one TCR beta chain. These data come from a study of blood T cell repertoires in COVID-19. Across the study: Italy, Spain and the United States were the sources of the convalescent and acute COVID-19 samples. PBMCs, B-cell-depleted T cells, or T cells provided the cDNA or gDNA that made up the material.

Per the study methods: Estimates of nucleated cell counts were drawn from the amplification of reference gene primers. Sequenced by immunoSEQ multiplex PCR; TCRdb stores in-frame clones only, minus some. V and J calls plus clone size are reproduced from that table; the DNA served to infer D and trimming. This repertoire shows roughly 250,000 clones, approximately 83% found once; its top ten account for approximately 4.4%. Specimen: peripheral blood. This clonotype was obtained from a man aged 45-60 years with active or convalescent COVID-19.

CDR3 sequence reads: CASSQGTGERSYTF. CDR3 sequence (DNA): TGTGCCAGCAGCCAAGGAACAGGGGAGCGGAGCTACACCTTC. V is TRBV3-1 (or the pseudogene TRBV3-2) and J is TRBJ1-2; 7 bases match TRBD1. The CDR3 covers 14 residues. Germline V gene lookup returns CDR1 LGHDT and CDR2 YNNKEL (reference sequence). V dropped 1 base and J dropped 9; count of bases not matched to a gene: 8.